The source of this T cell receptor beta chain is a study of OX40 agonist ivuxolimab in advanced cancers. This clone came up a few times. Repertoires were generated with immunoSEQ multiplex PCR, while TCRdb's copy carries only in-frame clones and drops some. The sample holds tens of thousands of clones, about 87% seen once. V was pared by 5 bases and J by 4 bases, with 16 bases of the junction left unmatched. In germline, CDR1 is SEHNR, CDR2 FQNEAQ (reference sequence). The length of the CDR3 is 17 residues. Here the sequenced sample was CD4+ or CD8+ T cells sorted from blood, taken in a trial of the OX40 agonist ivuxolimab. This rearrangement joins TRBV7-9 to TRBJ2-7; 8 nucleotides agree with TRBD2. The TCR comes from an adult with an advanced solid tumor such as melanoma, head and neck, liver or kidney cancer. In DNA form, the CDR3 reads TGTGCCAGCAGCACCCAAGTGAGTCCCGGGAGGGCGTACGAGCAGTACTTC. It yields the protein CASSTQVSPGRAYEQYF.